A selection of T cell receptor beta chains follows, all from one sample in a study of cytomegalovirus exposure and HLA in healthy donors. Assay used: immunoSEQ multiplex PCR; TCRdb lists only in-frame clones, some missing. The table includes about 150,000 clones, roughly 89% detected once. The sample taken for sequencing was PBMCs. The receptors were gathered from a man aged 18 to 29 in good health and CMV-seropositive. Each CDR3 is given with its conserved first and last residue. The order of the fields is D gene, V gene, J gene, CDR3 length, CDR3 DNA, CDR3 protein. D genes are given only for firm matches.

D: NA
V: TRBV7-9
J: TRBJ2-7
length: 14
DNA: TGTGCCAGCAGCCAAGACAGCCTCTCCTACGAGCAGTACTTC
CDR3: CASSQDSLSYEQYF

D: NA
V: TRBV29-1
J: TRBJ2-5
length: 14
DNA: TGCAGCGCTGATCCGGGGTACCTTCAAGAGACCCAGTACTTC
CDR3: CSADPGYLQETQYF

D: TRBD1
V: TRBV18
J: TRBJ1-2
length: 13
DNA: TGTGCCAGCTCCCCCACAGGGGATTATGGCTACACCTTC
CDR3: CASSPTGDYGYTF

D: NA
V: TRBV6-6
J: TRBJ1-1
length: 15
DNA: TGTGCCAGCAGTTACCCAGATGGGGGACATGATGAAGCTTTCTTT
CDR3: CASSYPDGGHDEAFF

D: TRBD2
V: TRBV5-1
J: TRBJ2-7
length: 12
DNA: TGCGCCAGCAGCCTAGCAACCGGGACTAGGGTATTC
CDR3: CASSLATGTRVF

D: NA
V: TRBV14
J: TRBJ2-7
length: 14
DNA: TGTGCCAGCAGCCAAGGAAGAGTTTTCTACGAGCAGTACTTC
CDR3: CASSQGRVFYEQYF

D: NA
V: TRBV29-1
J: TRBJ2-3
length: 13
DNA: TGCAGCGTTGAAAAGTCAGGGCCAGATACGCAGTATTTT
CDR3: CSVEKSGPDTQYF

D: TRBD1
V: TRBV30
J: TRBJ1-5
length: 16
DNA: TGTGCCTGGAGTGTCCGGGACAGAGGACCTGACCAGCCCCAGCATTTT
CDR3: CAWSVRDRGPDQPQHF

D: TRBD2
V: TRBV7-2
J: TRBJ2-1
length: 17
DNA: TGTGCCAGCAGCCTAATAGCGGGGGGACCTTACGGAGGTGAGCAGTTCTTC
CDR3: CASSLIAGGPYGGEQFF

D: NA
V: TRBV30
J: TRBJ1-5
length: 13
DNA: TGTGCCTGGAGTGGCCAACTGGATCAGCCCCAGCATTTT
CDR3: CAWSGQLDQPQHF

D: TRBD1
V: TRBV30
J: TRBJ2-6
length: 18
DNA: TGTGCCTGGAGTGCTAACAGGGGCTCGCTCTCTGGGGCCAACGTCCTGACTTTC
CDR3: CAWSANRGSLSGANVLTF

D: TRBD1
V: TRBV7-8
J: TRBJ1-5
length: 17
DNA: TGTGCCAGCAGCATACGAATAGGACAGGGCCGAAATCAGCCCCAGCATTTT
CDR3: CASSIRIGQGRNQPQHF

D: TRBD2
V: TRBV5-1
J: TRBJ2-3
length: 20
DNA: TGCGCCAGCAGTCTTCCCGGACTAGCGGGAGGGCCTGGGGGCACAGATACGCAGTATTTT
CDR3: CASSLPGLAGGPGGTDTQYF

D: NA
V: TRBV19
J: TRBJ1-2
length: 14
DNA: TGTGCCAGTAGGGACTTCAGAGCTAACTATGGCTACACCTTC
CDR3: CASRDFRANYGYTF

D: NA
V: TRBV7-9
J: TRBJ1-1
length: 14
DNA: TGTGCCAGCAGCCCCTGGGGGGGGAACACTGAAGCTTTCTTT
CDR3: CASSPWGGNTEAFF

D: NA
V: TRBV5-1
J: TRBJ1-1
length: 13
DNA: TGCGCCAGCAGCGCTGACGGACAGATTGAAGCTTTCTTT
CDR3: CASSADGQIEAFF

D: NA
V: TRBV5-6
J: TRBJ1-4
length: 14
DNA: TGTGCCAGCAGCCTCCGGGTCACTAATGAAAAACTGTTTTTT
CDR3: CASSLRVTNEKLFF

D: NA
V: TRBV11-2
J: TRBJ2-7
length: 14
DNA: TGTGCCAGCAGCTTAGATAAGGGAGTATACGAGCAGTACTTC
CDR3: CASSLDKGVYEQYF

D: NA
V: TRBV6-5
J: TRBJ1-2
length: 11
DNA: TGTGCCAGCAGTTCCAGGGGAGGCTACACCTTC
CDR3: CASSSRGGYTF